The rows below give T cell receptor beta chains drawn from one sample of a study of blood T cell repertoires in COVID-19. TCRdb's copy holds only in-frame clones and misses some; the assay was immunoSEQ multiplex PCR. The sample holds under 200,000 clones, around 86% seen once. Material for sequencing was peripheral blood. The source is a man aged 65 to 85 who had recovered from COVID-19. Each CDR3 is given with its conserved first and last residue. Fields, in order: D gene, V gene, clone size, J gene, CDR3 protein, CDR3 DNA. The D gene is left open where the match is weak. Only part of the rows carry a size: once, few, many, or a class if the clone is expanded.

>TRBD1|TRBV3-1/TRBV3-2|.|TRBJ1-5
CASSQGGTGGNQPQHF
TGTGCCAGCAGCCAAGGCGGGACAGGGGGCAATCAGCCCCAGCATTTT
>.|TRBV28|.|TRBJ2-1
CASRTEESNEQFF
TGTGCCAGCAGGACGGAGGAGAGCAATGAGCAGTTCTTC
>.|TRBV6-5|.|TRBJ2-7
CASSPLGAAYEQYF
TGTGCCAGCAGTCCGCTGGGGGCGGCCTACGAGCAGTACTTC
>.|TRBV7-6|.|TRBJ2-7
CASSFAAGLTYEQYF
TGTGCCAGCAGCTTTGCAGCCGGACTTACCTACGAGCAGTACTTC
>TRBD1|TRBV24-1|.|TRBJ1-5
CATSGLTGGEGPQHF
TGTGCCACCAGTGGCCTCACAGGGGGCGAGGGGCCCCAGCATTTT
>.|TRBV2|.|TRBJ1-4
CATGGIGEKLFF
TGTGCCACCGGGGGGATCGGGGAAAAACTGTTTTTT
>TRBD1|TRBV18|.|TRBJ1-3
CASSPTGTVGNTIYF
TGTGCCAGCTCACCAACCGGGACAGTTGGAAACACCATATATTTT
>TRBD2|TRBV19|.|TRBJ2-3
CASSPGLAGADTQYF
TGTGCCAGTAGCCCTGGACTAGCGGGGGCAGATACGCAGTATTTT
>.|TRBV7-9|.|TRBJ2-7
CASSSPAQGYYEQYF
TGTGCCAGCAGCTCCCCCGCACAGGGTTACTACGAGCAGTACTTC
>TRBD2|TRBV5-1|once|TRBJ2-7
CASSLGTGTSGRALKDEQYF
TGCGCCAGCAGCTTGGGAACCGGGACTAGCGGGAGGGCCCTCAAGGACGAGCAGTACTTC
>.|TRBV27|.|TRBJ2-5
CASSFRGTGETQYF
TGTGCCAGCAGTTTTCGGGGAACGGGGGAGACCCAGTACTTC
>.|TRBV20-1|once|TRBJ1-2
CSAPNYGYTF
TGCAGTGCTCCGAACTATGGCTACACCTTC
>.|TRBV5-1|.|TRBJ2-2
CASSSGRENTGELFF
TGCGCCAGCAGCTCTGGCAGGGAGAACACCGGGGAGCTGTTTTTT
>.|TRBV6-6|.|TRBJ2-7
CASSDRPSYEQYF
TGTGCCAGCAGTGACAGACCCTCCTACGAGCAGTACTTC
>.|TRBV2|.|TRBJ2-5
CASTVVEQETQYF
TGTGCCAGCACCGTAGTTGAGCAAGAGACCCAGTACTTC
>TRBD1|TRBV12-3/TRBV12-4|.|TRBJ2-1
CASSSRTGREQFF
TGTGCCAGCAGTTCAAGGACAGGGCGTGAGCAGTTCTTC
>TRBD1|TRBV6-2/TRBV6-3|.|TRBJ1-2
CASSFRGPHGYTF
TGTGCCAGCAGTTTCAGGGGGCCCCATGGCTACACCTTC
>TRBD2|TRBV6-5|.|TRBJ2-3
CASSSSGDTQYF
TGTGCCAGCAGTTCTAGCGGAGATACGCAGTATTTT
>TRBD2|TRBV5-1|.|TRBJ2-7
CASSWGLAGGGPPRYEQYF
TGCGCCAGCAGCTGGGGACTAGCGGGAGGGGGACCGCCCCGTTACGAGCAGTACTTC
>.|TRBV11-1|.|TRBJ1-4
CASSRGQGREKLFF
TGTGCCAGCAGCCGCGGACAAGGCCGCGAAAAACTGTTTTTT
>TRBD2|TRBV2|.|TRBJ2-2
CASSRTSGGTGELFF
TGTGCCAGCAGTAGAACTAGCGGGGGCACCGGGGAGCTGTTTTTT
>.|TRBV27|.|TRBJ2-1
CASRKGDTINEQFF
TGTGCCAGCAGGAAGGGGGACACCATCAATGAGCAGTTCTTC
>.|TRBV7-9|.|TRBJ2-1
CASSLLLNLNNEQFF
TGTGCCAGCAGCTTACTCCTTAATCTAAACAATGAGCAGTTCTTC
>.|TRBV15|.|TRBJ1-1
CATSRDRADTEAFF
TGTGCCACCAGCAGAGACAGGGCCGACACTGAAGCTTTCTTT
>.|TRBV18|.|TRBJ2-7
CASSPPLGAGEQYF
TGTGCCAGCTCACCACCGCTGGGGGCGGGTGAGCAGTACTTC
>.|TRBV19|.|TRBJ2-3
CASSINPPSVSSTDTQYF
TGTGCCAGTAGTATAAACCCCCCTAGCGTATCTAGCACAGATACGCAGTATTTT
>.|TRBV3-1/TRBV3-2|.|TRBJ2-7
CASSQEGQTYEQYF
TGTGCCAGCAGCCAGGAGGGACAGACCTACGAGCAGTACTTC
>.|TRBV5-4|.|TRBJ2-3
CASSLESRTDTQYF
TGTGCCAGCAGCTTGGAATCTCGCACAGATACGCAGTATTTT
>.|TRBV4-1|.|TRBJ1-2
CASSLSGVDYGYTF
TGCGCCAGCAGCCTTTCAGGGGTGGACTATGGCTACACCTTC
>TRBD2|TRBV4-2|few|TRBJ2-2
CASSQELAPGELFF
TGTGCCAGCAGCCAAGAACTAGCGCCCGGGGAGCTGTTTTTT
>.|TRBV30|.|TRBJ1-5
CAWSGGNQPQHF
TGTGCCTGGAGTGGAGGGAATCAGCCCCAGCATTTT
>.|TRBV2|.|TRBJ1-2
CASTTLGHDYGYTF
TGTGCCAGCACCACACTCGGACACGACTATGGCTACACCTTC
>.|TRBV12-3/TRBV12-4|.|TRBJ1-2
CASSSQNYGYTF
TGTGCCAGCAGTTCACAAAACTATGGCTACACCTTC
>TRBD2|TRBV12-3/TRBV12-4|.|TRBJ2-3
CACGGPDTQYF
TGTGCTTGCGGGGGGCCAGATACGCAGTATTTT
>.|TRBV6-6|.|TRBJ2-3
CASSYRGQGTDTQYF
TGTGCCAGCAGTTACAGGGGCCAGGGCACAGATACGCAGTATTTT
>TRBD2|TRBV12-5|.|TRBJ2-1
CASGLARPGLAGFLIYNEQFF
TGTGCTAGTGGTTTGGCCCGCCCGGGACTAGCGGGATTTTTAATCTACAATGAGCAGTTCTTC
>TRBD1|TRBV30|many|TRBJ1-1
CAWSRQGGTEAFF
TGTGCCTGGAGCCGACAGGGTGGCACTGAAGCTTTCTTT
>TRBD2|TRBV7-9|.|TRBJ2-3
CASSFFSGRGADTQYF
TGTGCCAGCAGCTTCTTTAGCGGGAGGGGGGCAGATACGCAGTATTTT
>.|TRBV7-9|.|TRBJ2-2
CASSFRPLAGLATGELFF
TGTGCCAGCAGCTTTAGGCCCTTAGCAGGGCTTGCGACCGGGGAGCTGTTTTTT
>.|TRBV5-1|.|TRBJ2-7
CASMVLAGSYEQYF
TGCGCCAGCATGGTCCTAGCCGGTTCCTACGAGCAGTACTTC
>TRBD1|TRBV19|.|TRBJ1-1
CASSYGQGTEAFF
TGTGCCAGTAGTTATGGACAGGGCACTGAAGCTTTCTTT
>.|TRBV7-3|few|TRBJ2-1
CASSPGDAGRNEQFF
TGTGCCAGCAGCCCGGGGGACGCAGGGAGAAATGAGCAGTTCTTC
>TRBD2|TRBV7-9|.|TRBJ2-7
CASSPSGLAGLPSF
TGTGCCAGCAGCCCAAGCGGCCTAGCGGGACTCCCTTCCTTC
>.|TRBV7-2|.|TRBJ2-3
CASSLTRTSTDTQYF
TGTGCCAGCAGCTTAACTAGGACTAGCACAGATACGCAGTATTTT
>TRBD1|TRBV18|.|TRBJ1-6
CASSPAADRAYSPLHF
TGTGCCAGCTCACCTGCAGCCGACAGGGCATATTCACCCCTCCACTTT
>TRBD2|TRBV9|few|TRBJ2-1
CASSVAGTSGPAGNEQFF
TGTGCCAGCAGCGTAGCTGGGACTAGCGGCCCCGCGGGCAATGAGCAGTTCTTC
>TRBD1|TRBV10-2|once|TRBJ1-6
CASSEIGGSSPLHF
TGCGCCAGCAGTGAAATAGGGGGCAGTTCACCCCTCCACTTT
>.|TRBV5-4|.|TRBJ1-1
CASSLNLPVNTEAFF
TGTGCCAGCAGCTTGAACCTCCCGGTGAACACTGAAGCTTTCTTT
>TRBD2|TRBV18|.|TRBJ2-7
CASSPAGGDYEQYF
TGTGCCAGCTCACCAGCGGGGGGGGATTACGAGCAGTACTTC
>TRBD2|TRBV15|.|TRBJ2-1
CATSNSGTSGVSYNEQFF
TGTGCCACCAGCAATTCCGGGACTAGCGGGGTTTCCTACAATGAGCAGTTCTTC
>.|TRBV3-1/TRBV3-2|.|TRBJ1-1
CASSPPLRGAEAFF
TGTGCCAGCAGCCCACCTCTCCGGGGGGCTGAAGCTTTCTTT